This T cell receptor beta chain was profiled in a study of CD8 T cells in Susac syndrome. Random hexamers were used to reverse transcribe an amount of roughly 0.45 to 1 ug RNA. TCRdb processed the immunoSEQ multiplex PCR reads anew with MiXCR; each CDR3 protein has one entry. The sample has about 180,000 distinct CDR3 sequences, 95% seen once. In germline, CDR1 is SEHNR, CDR2 FQNEAQ (reference sequence). The CDR3 is 13 amino acids. The V segment lost 8 bases and the J segment 4 bases; nucleotides outside the gene matches: 5. In the multiple sclerosis control group, patients were treatment-naive and had stable or active relapsing-remitting disease. The TEMRA cells underwent FACS enrichment, while the CD8+ and CD4+ T cells underwent negative isolation.

The sequencing input was CD4+ T cells from PBMCs. The chain joins TRBV7-9 to TRBJ2-3; the match to TRBD2 covers 8 bases. The clonotype comes from a human donor with multiple sclerosis. The CDR3 coding sequence is TGTGCCAGCCCGGCGGGGGGCCCAGATACGCAGTATTTT. This translates into CASPAGGPDTQYF.